This TCR beta chain comes out of a study of blood T cell repertoires in COVID-19. This table comes from immunoSEQ multiplex PCR, and its TCRdb copy is limited to in-frame clones, with some not included. This sample has approximately 290,000 clones, with about 88% found just once. A few counts support this clone. V dropped 4 bases and J dropped 0; count of bases not matched to a gene: 1. Germline CDR1 LNHDA, CDR2 SQIVND (reference sequence). The CDR3 is made up of 17 amino acids. The chain couples TRBV19 to TRBJ2-2, with 14 bases matching TRBD2. The receptor was isolated from an older woman with acute or convalescent COVID-19. Sequenced material: peripheral blood. CDR3 loop: CASSRGLAGANTGELFF. The CDR3 DNA is TGTGCCAGTAGTAGGGGACTAGCGGGGGCGAACACCGGGGAGCTGTTTTTT.